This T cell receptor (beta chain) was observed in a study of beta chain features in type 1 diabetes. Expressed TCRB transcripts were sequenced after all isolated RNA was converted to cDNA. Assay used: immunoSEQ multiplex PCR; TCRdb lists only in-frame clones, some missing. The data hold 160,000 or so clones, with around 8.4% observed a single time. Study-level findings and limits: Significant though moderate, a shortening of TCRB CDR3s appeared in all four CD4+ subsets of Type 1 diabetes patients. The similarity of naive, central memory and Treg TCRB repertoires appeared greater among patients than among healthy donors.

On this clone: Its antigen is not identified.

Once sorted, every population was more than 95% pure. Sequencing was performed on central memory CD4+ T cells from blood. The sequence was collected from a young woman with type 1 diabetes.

The CDR3 coding sequence is TGTGCCAGCATTCTCGACAGGGTGGGTCAGCCCCAGCATTTT. Encoded protein: CASILDRVGQPQHF. This chain connects TRBV2 to TRBJ1-5; 7 nucleotides line up with TRBD1. V lost 7 bases, J lost 6 bases, and 9 bases stayed unmatched. CDR3 length: 14 residues. Germline values: CDR1 SNHLY, CDR2 FYNNEI. Full variable domain (rest looked up from reference TRBV2 and TRBJ1-5): EPEVTQTPSHQVTQMGQEVILRCVPISNHLYFYWYRQILGQKVEFLVSFYNNEISEKSEIFDDQFSVERPDGSNFTLKIRSTKLEDSAMYFCASILDRVGQPQHFGDGTRLSIL.